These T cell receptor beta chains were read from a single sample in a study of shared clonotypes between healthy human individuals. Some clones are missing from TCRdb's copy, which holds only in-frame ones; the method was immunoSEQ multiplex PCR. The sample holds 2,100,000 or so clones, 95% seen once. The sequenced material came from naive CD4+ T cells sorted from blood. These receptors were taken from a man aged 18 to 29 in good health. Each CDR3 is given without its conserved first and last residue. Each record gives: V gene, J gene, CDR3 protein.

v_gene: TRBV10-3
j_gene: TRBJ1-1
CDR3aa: ATFGVWGSGEAEAF

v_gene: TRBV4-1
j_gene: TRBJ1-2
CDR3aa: ASSQEGGGYGYT

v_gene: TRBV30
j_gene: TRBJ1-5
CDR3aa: AWSVQGTQPQH

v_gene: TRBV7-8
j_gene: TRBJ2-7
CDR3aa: ASRSYVGPLEAYEQY

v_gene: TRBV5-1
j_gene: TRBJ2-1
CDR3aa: ASSQGQYNEQF

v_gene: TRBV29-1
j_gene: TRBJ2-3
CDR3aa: SLRGGTDTQY

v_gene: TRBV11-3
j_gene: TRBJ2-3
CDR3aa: ASSSNTDTQY

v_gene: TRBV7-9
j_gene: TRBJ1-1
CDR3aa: ASSFGGSEAF

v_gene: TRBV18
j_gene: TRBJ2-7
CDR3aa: ASSPLREVGEQY

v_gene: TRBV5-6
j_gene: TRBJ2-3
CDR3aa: ASSIPSGRGTDTQY

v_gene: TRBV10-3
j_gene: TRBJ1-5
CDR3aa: AISPTGDQPQH

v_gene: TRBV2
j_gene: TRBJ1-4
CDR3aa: ASIKGPLGEKLF

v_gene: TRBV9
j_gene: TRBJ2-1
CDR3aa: ASSPDLLYRGNEQF

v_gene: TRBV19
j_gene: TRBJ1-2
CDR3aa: ASSIAPGQRNALGYGYT

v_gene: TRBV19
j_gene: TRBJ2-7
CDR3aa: ASSMGQGGYEQY

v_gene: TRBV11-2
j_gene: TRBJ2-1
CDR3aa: ASSLDSWTQGNEQF

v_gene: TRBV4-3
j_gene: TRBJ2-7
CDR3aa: ASSQDLASGSIEQY

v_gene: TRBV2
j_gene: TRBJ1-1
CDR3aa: ASSYRGLTENTEAF

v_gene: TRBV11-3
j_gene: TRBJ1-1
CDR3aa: ASSFASNTEAF

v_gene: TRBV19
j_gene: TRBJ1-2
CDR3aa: ASRRTVTNYGYT

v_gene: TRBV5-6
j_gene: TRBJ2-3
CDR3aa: ASSEGRLLTDTQY

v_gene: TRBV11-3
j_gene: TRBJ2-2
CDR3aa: ASSSGLAGAGELF

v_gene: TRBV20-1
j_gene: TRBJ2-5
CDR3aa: SALAGETQY

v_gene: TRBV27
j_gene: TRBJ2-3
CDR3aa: ASGTGLTDTQY

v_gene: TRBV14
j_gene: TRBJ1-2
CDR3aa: ASSRTVLANYGYT

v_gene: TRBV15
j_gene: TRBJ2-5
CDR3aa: ATSRDLDPPTQY

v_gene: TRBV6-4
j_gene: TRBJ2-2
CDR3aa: ASSDSGWKLF

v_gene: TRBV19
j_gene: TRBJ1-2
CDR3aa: ASRGRGAGGGYT

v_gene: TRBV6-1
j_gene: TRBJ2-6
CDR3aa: ASSDLDSPSGANVLT

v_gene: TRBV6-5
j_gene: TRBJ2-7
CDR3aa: ASRLRQGSAYEQY

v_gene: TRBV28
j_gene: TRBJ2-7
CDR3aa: ASSAGTGGREQY

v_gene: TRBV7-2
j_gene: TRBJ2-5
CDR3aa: ASSLAGTNQETQY

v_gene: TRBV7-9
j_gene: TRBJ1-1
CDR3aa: ASSLGGTGVRTEAF

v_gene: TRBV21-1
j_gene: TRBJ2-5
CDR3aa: ASSKWSSGRGHQETQY

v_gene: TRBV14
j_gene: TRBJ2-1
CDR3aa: ASSQLWVNEQF

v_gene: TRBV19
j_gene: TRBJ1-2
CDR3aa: ASSPRIDLYGYT

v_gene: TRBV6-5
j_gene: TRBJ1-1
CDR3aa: ASSPSGQGYTEAF

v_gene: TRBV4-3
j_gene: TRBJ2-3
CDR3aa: ASSRGSWGSLTDTQY

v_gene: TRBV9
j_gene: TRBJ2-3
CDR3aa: ASSPRLASTDTQY

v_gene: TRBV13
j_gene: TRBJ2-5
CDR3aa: ASSLDRGLAGLAETQY

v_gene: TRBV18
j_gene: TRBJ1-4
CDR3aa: ASSPPSSGEKLF

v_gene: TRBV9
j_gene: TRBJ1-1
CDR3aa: ASSPGTSTEAF

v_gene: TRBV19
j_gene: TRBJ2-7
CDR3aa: ASSTAGGPRSYEQY

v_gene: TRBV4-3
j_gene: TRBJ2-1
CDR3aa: ASSQDSASGRTYNEQF

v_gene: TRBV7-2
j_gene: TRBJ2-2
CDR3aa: ASSLGGPTWNTGELF

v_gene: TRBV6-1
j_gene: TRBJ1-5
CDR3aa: ASSETGQVNQPQH

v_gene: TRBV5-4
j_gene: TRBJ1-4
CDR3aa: ASGDRDANEKLF

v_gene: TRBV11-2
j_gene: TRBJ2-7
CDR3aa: ASSHGGGLYEQY

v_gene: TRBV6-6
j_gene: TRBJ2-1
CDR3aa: ASSYVGKTQQF

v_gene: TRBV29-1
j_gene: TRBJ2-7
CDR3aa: SVEDGRDPYEQY

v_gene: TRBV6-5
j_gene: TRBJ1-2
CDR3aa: ASRHPANLGYGYT

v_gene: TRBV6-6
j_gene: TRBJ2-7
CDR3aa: ASSFLSGNYEQY

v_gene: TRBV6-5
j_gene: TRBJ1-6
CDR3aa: ASRQDSNSPLH

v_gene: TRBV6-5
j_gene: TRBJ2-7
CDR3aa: ASSAGWEQY

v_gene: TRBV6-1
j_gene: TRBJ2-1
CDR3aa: ASSQWDIGDNEQF

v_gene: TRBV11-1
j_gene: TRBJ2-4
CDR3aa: ASSSNTKNIQY

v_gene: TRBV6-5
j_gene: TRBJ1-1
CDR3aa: ASSYSIIALNTEAF

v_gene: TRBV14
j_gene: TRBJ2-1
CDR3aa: ASSQARLSSYNEQF

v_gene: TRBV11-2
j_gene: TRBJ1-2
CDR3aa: ASSRVPPGYGYT

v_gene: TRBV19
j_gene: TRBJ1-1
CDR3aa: ASTFSPLGNTEAF